This T cell receptor (beta chain) was sequenced in a study of cytotoxic CD8 clonotypes in ibrutinib-treated CLL. V lost 5 bases and J lost 1, with 15 bases in between. The CDR3 loop spans 16 amino acids. Germline-derived CDR1 and CDR2 are MDHEN and SYDVKM. Some clones are missing from TCRdb's copy, which holds only in-frame ones; the method was immunoSEQ multiplex PCR. The sample holds fewer than 12,000 clones; around three quarters are singletons and the top ten take about 16%. V and J are TRBV28 and TRBJ1-5, with D possibly matching TRBD1 (6 bases). The material sequenced was PBMCs, taken at disease progression, from a patient treated with ibrutinib. The receptor was derived from a human donor with chronic lymphocytic leukemia. CDR3 nucleotides: TGTGCCAGCAGTGCAGAACAGGGATGGAGCAATCAGCCCCAGCATTTT. Protein product: CASSAEQGWSNQPQHF.